Each of the 31 T cell receptor beta chains below was sequenced from the same sample in a study of blood T cell repertoires in COVID-19. Profiling relied on immunoSEQ multiplex PCR, and the TCRdb table lists in-frame clones only, not all of them. Of tens of thousands of clones listed, 80% to 90% are singletons. The source material was PBMCs or T cells enriched from blood (not recorded which). These receptors originate from a woman in her 40s with acute COVID-19.

This clone appeared once. The chain recombines TRBV20-1 with TRBJ1-5; 7 bases are a match to TRBD1. The length of the CDR3 is 13 residues. CDR1 is DFQATT, CDR2 SNEGSKA, per germline (reference sequence). The V and J ends lost 3 bases and 5 bases, in that order; junction bases with no gene match: 4. CDR3 amino acids: CSASEGADQPQHF. The CDR3 DNA follows: TGCAGTGCTAGTGAGGGGGCTGATCAGCCCCAGCATTTT.

In DNA form, the CDR3 reads TGTGCCAGTAGGAGGGAAAATGGCTACACCTTC. Translated, it gives CASRRENGYTF. The V gene is TRBV5-6, the J gene TRBJ1-2; D ambiguous. V lost 8 bases and J lost 6, with 11 bases in between. CDR1 is SGHDT and CDR2 is YYEEEE in the germline V gene. The length of the CDR3 is 11 residues.

This chain connects TRBV5-1 to TRBJ1-2; D perhaps matches TRBD1 (5 bases). Trimming left V 4 bases short and J 8 bases short, with 12 bases between. This CDR3 is 12 amino acids long. Looked up from germline, CDR1 is SGHRS and CDR2 is YFSETQ. CDR3 sequence (DNA): TGCGCCAGCAGCGGGGACTCCCCCGGCTACACCTTC. The encoded protein is CASSGDSPGYTF. Supplemented by reference TRBV5-1 and TRBJ1-2, the full variable domain reads KAGVTQTPRYLIKTRGQQVTLSCSPISGHRSVSWYQQTPGQGLQFLFEYFSETQRNKGNFPGRFSGRQFSNSRSEMNVSTLELGDSALYLCASSGDSPGYTFGSGTRLTVV.

The V and J genes are TRBV27 and TRBJ2-5; 9 positions match TRBD1. V dropped 5 bases and J dropped 7; count of bases not matched to a gene: 8. The CDR3 has 14 residues. The germline CDR1 and CDR2 sequences are MNHEY and SMNVEV (reference sequence). The chain's CDR3 is CASSTRTGVATQYF. In DNA, the CDR3 is TGTGCCAGCAGTACCCGGACAGGGGTAGCGACCCAGTACTTC.

J is TRBJ1-2 and V is TRBV28; unclear D gene. V lost 7 bases and J lost 1, with 10 bases in between. The CDR3 has 13 residues. From germline, CDR1 is MDHEN and CDR2 SYDVKM. CDR3 region: CASTGSYNYGYTF. As DNA, the CDR3 is TGTGCCAGCACGGGAAGTTATAACTATGGCTACACCTTC.

The chain is built from TRBV19 and TRBJ2-7; a possible D gene is TRBD2 (5 bases). The CDR3 runs to 14 residues. Germline V lookup: CDR1 LNHDA, CDR2 SQIVND (reference sequence). V was cut by 5 bases and J by 7 bases, with 18 bases left in between. This CDR3 reads CASSSDYGMREQYF. The CDR3 DNA is TGTGCCAGTAGTTCAGACTACGGAATGAGAGAGCAGTACTTC.

This clone is a singleton in its sample. The chain employs TRBV5-4 and TRBJ2-3; D remains ambiguous. The ends were cut back, 4 bases at V and 4 bases at J, with 7 bases in the middle. Germline assignment: CDR1 SGHNT and CDR2 YYREEE (reference sequence). This CDR3 region has 12 residues. Here the CDR3 reads CASSTEADTQYF. The CDR3 coding sequence is TGTGCCAGCAGCACTGAGGCAGATACGCAGTATTTT.

This clone has a single count. The chain couples TRBV4-1 to TRBJ2-5; TRBD2 might be the D (6 bases). Trimming pared 0 bases from V and 10 bases from J, leaving 15 bases between. The CDR3 contains 14 residues. Germline values: CDR1 MGHRA, CDR2 YSYEKL. CDR3 bases: TGCGCCAGCAGCCAAGAAACGAATTTGGGGGGCCAGTACTTC. This codes for CASSQETNLGGQYF.

The chain carries TRBV5-1 and TRBJ1-1; TRBD1 aligns across 7 bases. With 5 bases clipped from V and 2 bases from J, the junction kept 6 bases outside the gene matches. CDR1 and CDR2 from the germline V gene are SGHRS and YFSETQ. The CDR3 totals 14 residues. The CDR3 nucleotides read TGCGCCAGCAGGCGGACAGGACCTAACACTGAAGCTTTCTTT. Amino acids: CASRRTGPNTEAFF.

This clone was counted a single time. The CDR3 DNA reads TGTGCCAGCTCACCAATGGAGAGGGCTAATGAAAAACTGTTTTTT. Protein: CASSPMERANEKLFF. The gene calls are TRBV18 and TRBJ1-4; no reliable D call. This CDR3 comprises 15 residues. Germline CDR1 reads KGHSH; CDR2 reads LQKENI. V was pared by 2 bases and J by 3 bases, with 10 bases between.

This clone was found a few times. The V and J genes are TRBV5-6 and TRBJ1-6, with 8 bases lining up with TRBD1. The V gene end was trimmed by 4 bases and the J gene end by 0 bases; junction bases not matched to a gene: 6. Germline V gives CDR1 SGHDT, CDR2 YYEEEE. The CDR3 has 17 residues. CDR3 residues: CASSKTGASSYNSPLHF. The CDR3 DNA follows: TGTGCCAGCAGCAAGACAGGGGCTAGCTCCTATAATTCACCCCTCCACTTT. Supplemented by reference TRBV5-6 and TRBJ1-6, the full variable domain reads DAGVTQSPTHLIKTRGQQVTLRCSPKSGHDTVSWYQQALGQGPQFIFQYYEEEERQRGNFPDRFSGHQFPNYSSELNVNALLLGDSALYLCASSKTGASSYNSPLHFGNGTRLTVT.

The rearrangement uses TRBV5-6 and TRBJ1-2; D is uncertain. The V end lost 0 bases, the J end lost 1 base, and 10 bases lay between the germline ends. This CDR3 has 15 residues. Germline values: CDR1 SGHDT, CDR2 YYEEEE. This chain's CDR3 is CASSLGANGNYGYTF. CDR3 nucleotides: TGTGCCAGCAGCTTGGGGGCGAATGGTAACTATGGCTACACCTTC.

The chain's CDR3 is CATGTGGHTF. The CDR3 DNA follows: TGTGCCACCGGCACAGGGGGTCACACCTTC. The chain combines TRBV10-3 with TRBJ1-2, with TRBD1 matching 8 bases. V was clipped by 10 bases and J by 12 bases; unmatched bases: 7. The CDR3 spans 10 residues. Germline V gene sequence: CDR1 ENHRY, CDR2 SYGVKD.

The V and J genes are TRBV6-5 and TRBJ1-2; D may be TRBD1 (5 bases). V gave up 10 bases and J gave up 0 bases, with 15 bases separating them. Germline assignment: CDR1 MNHEY and CDR2 SVGAGI. CDR3 size: 14 residues. Here the CDR3 DNA reads TGTGCCACCATCCTCGGACAAGCTAACTATGGCTACACCTTC. It is translated as CATILGQANYGYTF.

The gene calls are TRBV19 and TRBJ2-1; D is undetermined. Germline lookup yields CDR1 LNHDA and CDR2 SQIVND (reference sequence). Trimming shortened V by 2 bases and J by 3 bases, and 8 bases separated the two germline ends. This CDR3 is 14 amino acids long. Here the CDR3 reads CASSIIASYNEQFF. DNA of the CDR3: TGTGCCAGTAGTATAATAGCCAGCTACAATGAGCAGTTCTTC.

This chain's CDR3 is CASSQMADSFEQYV. Written as DNA, the CDR3 is TGTGCCAGCTCACAGATGGCGGACAGTTTCGAGCAGTACGTC. The gene calls are TRBV18 and TRBJ2-7, with a possible D match to TRBD1 (6 bases). Between the trimmed V and J ends, which lost 4 bases and 6 bases, there was a span of 16 bases. Germline-derived CDR1 and CDR2 are KGHSH and LQKENI. CDR3 length equals 14 residues.

The genes are TRBV5-4 and TRBJ1-5; D unclear. This CDR3 is 13 amino acids long. CDR1 is SGHNT, CDR2 YYREEE, per germline (reference sequence). Trimming stripped 5 bases from V and 5 bases from J, with 11 bases between. CDR3 in DNA: TGTGCCAGCAGTCTGGACGGGGATCAGCCCCAGCATTTT. Residues: CASSLDGDQPQHF.

In the case of this clone: The limits of the CDR3 on the DNA are not certain, so only TCRdb's listed CDR3 is given. The chain employs TRBV28 and TRBJ1-6; TRBD1, as called in the table, went unchecked against the DNA. The CDR3 is 15 amino acids long, termini counted. Germline V gene data show CDR1 as MDHEN and CDR2 as SYDVKM. The CDR3 region is CASSFLAGKNSPLHF.

The rearrangement uses TRBV27 and TRBJ2-5, with D possibly TRBD1 on 5 matching bases. Germline V gives CDR1 MNHEY, CDR2 SMNVEV (reference sequence). Deletions cut 6 bases from V and 9 bases from J, with 17 bases between. The CDR3 runs 13 residues. CDR3 nucleotides: TGTGCCAGCAGACCCCGGGCAGGGAATGCCCAGTACTTC. It is translated as CASRPRAGNAQYF.

The chain combines TRBV7-6 with TRBJ2-5; TRBD2 agrees at 12 bases. Germline CDR1 reads SGHVS; CDR2 reads FNYEAQ. The trim removed 5 bases at V and 8 bases at J, leaving 9 bases unmatched. The CDR3 covers 15 residues. The CDR3 nucleotides are TGTGCCAGCAGCCCCCCACTAGCGGGGGGTAAAACCCAGTACTTC. It yields the protein CASSPPLAGGKTQYF. Full variable domain (rest looked up from reference TRBV7-6 and TRBJ2-5): GAGVSQSPRYKVTKRGQDVALRCDPISGHVSLYWYRQALGQGPEFLTYFNYEAQQDKSGLPNDRFSAERPEGSISTLTIQRTEQRDSAMYRCASSPPLAGGKTQYFGPGTRLLVL.

The chain carries TRBV7-8 and TRBJ2-7; tentative D call: TRBD2 (5 bases). Germline V lookup: CDR1 SGHVS, CDR2 FQNEAQ. The CDR3 is made up of 16 amino acids. The V end was cut by 5 bases, the J end by 3 bases, with 20 bases between. The CDR3 region is CASSLRTVGRFYEQYV. The CDR3 coding sequence is TGTGCCAGCAGCCTCAGGACGGTGGGGAGATTCTACGAGCAGTACGTC.

The chain recombines TRBV4-2 with TRBJ2-2, with D tentatively TRBD1 (5 bases). V lost 4 bases, J lost 3 bases, and 6 bases lay in between. Germline CDR1 is LGHNA and CDR2 is YNFKEQ. The CDR3 covers 13 residues. The CDR3: CASSPRDTGELFF. CDR3 in DNA: TGTGCCAGCAGCCCCAGGGACACCGGGGAGCTGTTTTTT.

In this sample, this clone turned up once. The V gene is TRBV27, the J gene TRBJ1-4; TRBD1 is a possible D gene (5 bases). Germline CDR1 reads MNHEY; CDR2 reads SMNVEV (reference sequence). Deletions cut 7 bases from V and 3 bases from J, with 15 bases between. This CDR3 has 15 amino acids. CDR3 residues: CASKPSGGANEKLFF. The DNA for the CDR3 is TGTGCCAGCAAACCCTCGGGGGGAGCTAATGAAAAACTGTTTTTT.

The chain employs TRBV28 and TRBJ1-1; D is possibly TRBD1 (5 bases). The CDR3 spans 16 residues. V dropped 3 bases and J dropped 0 bases, with 14 bases sitting between them. In germline, CDR1 is MDHEN, CDR2 SYDVKM. The DNA of the CDR3 is TGTGCCAGCAGTTTTTGGGGGGGAGGGATGAACACTGAAGCTTTCTTT. Translating it yields CASSFWGGGMNTEAFF.

Concerning this clone: The same CDR3 arises from other DNA sequences in this sample as well. The chain joins TRBV7-9 to TRBJ1-5; no clear D. The CDR3 is 12 amino acids. V was shortened by 2 bases and J by 3 bases, with 2 bases between the two germline ends. CDR1 is SEHNR, CDR2 FQNEAQ, per germline (reference sequence). The CDR3 sequence: CASSLLNQPQHF. As DNA, the CDR3 is TGTGCCAGCAGCTTACTCAATCAGCCCCAGCATTTT.

This sequence joins TRBV5-1 and TRBJ1-1, with 10 bases that match TRBD1. With V trimmed by 4 bases and J by 4 bases, 7 bases remained unmatched. The germline V gene encodes CDR1 SGHRS and CDR2 YFSETQ. This CDR3 is 15 amino acids long. The CDR3 region has the DNA TGCGCCAGCAGCCCGCGGACAGGGGGAAGCACTGAAGCTTTCTTT. This codes for CASSPRTGGSTEAFF.

This chain joins TRBV7-3 and TRBJ2-2; D remains unclear. Germline V gene lookup returns CDR1 SGHTA and CDR2 FQGTGA. The ends were cut back, 5 bases at V and 0 bases at J, with 4 bases in the middle. This CDR3 spans 13 amino acids. The CDR3 DNA reads TGTGCCAGCAGCCCAACGAACACCGGGGAGCTGTTTTTT. It yields the protein CASSPTNTGELFF.

The rearrangement joins TRBV12-3 or TRBV12-4 to TRBJ1-2; 7 positions agree with TRBD1. The ends lost 6 bases at V and 5 bases at J; junction bases unmatched: 3. CDR3 size: 12 residues. The CDR3 protein is CASSQQGYGYTF. The CDR3 nucleotides are TGTGCCAGCAGCCAACAGGGGTATGGCTACACCTTC.

The chain couples TRBV18 to TRBJ1-2; 7 nucleotides line up with TRBD1. CDR1 is KGHSH, CDR2 LQKENI, per germline. The CDR3 is 13 amino acids. Trimming cost V 3 bases and J 13 bases; bases outside gene matches: 11. The CDR3 sequence: CASSPNQWTGRTF. The CDR3 DNA reads TGTGCCAGCTCACCGAACCAATGGACAGGACGCACCTTC.

A single count supports this clone. The rearrangement uses TRBV3-1 (or the pseudogene TRBV3-2) and TRBJ1-4; D is unresolved. V was shortened by 1 base and J by 7 bases, with 16 bases between the two germline ends. Germline assignment: CDR1 LGHDT and CDR2 YNNKEL (reference sequence). There are 16 residues in the CDR3. The CDR3 DNA reads as TGTGCCAGCAGCCAAGTCCGCCGCGGGATCGGTGAAAAACTGTTTTTT. Translated: CASSQVRRGIGEKLFF.

The chain links TRBV20-1 to TRBJ1-2, with D possibly matching TRBD1 (5 bases). This CDR3 contains 13 residues. Germline CDR1 and CDR2: DFQATT and SNEGSKA (reference sequence). V lost 3 bases and J 4 bases, leaving 12 bases between the germline ends. The CDR3 coding sequence is TGCAGTGCTAGTGCGCAGGGCATCTATGGCTACACCTTC. Translating it yields CSASAQGIYGYTF.